In its sample, the clone carrying this T cell receptor (beta chain) was seen once. Its antigen is not identified. The data were obtained in a study of T cell responses to AZD1222 COVID-19 vaccine. General study results and limits: Repertoire sampling happened only post peak T cell response. Donors were chiefly white British, with a greater number of females, and clonal diversity was perhaps underestimated. Only a handful of AZD1222 recipients tested seropositive at baseline. A reported finding is that nearly half of spike-specific TCRs target unmutated variant regions.

Per the germline V gene, CDR1 is SGHNT and CDR2 is YYREEE (reference sequence). V lost 1 base and J lost 0, with 6 bases in between. The CDR3 contains 14 residues. The protocol was immunoSEQ multiplex PCR, while the TCRdb copy is restricted to in-frame clones and leaves out a portion. The sample lists 110,000 or so clones, around 89% occurring once. The chain combines TRBV5-4 with TRBJ2-3; perhaps TRBD2 as D (5 bases). This TCR came from an adult who received the AZD1222 COVID-19 vaccine. Sequencing was performed on peripheral blood, taken 28 days after the second AZD1222 dose. The DNA of the CDR3 is TGTGCCAGCAGCTTGACTAGTAGCACAGATACGCAGTATTTT. This encodes CASSLTSSTDTQYF.